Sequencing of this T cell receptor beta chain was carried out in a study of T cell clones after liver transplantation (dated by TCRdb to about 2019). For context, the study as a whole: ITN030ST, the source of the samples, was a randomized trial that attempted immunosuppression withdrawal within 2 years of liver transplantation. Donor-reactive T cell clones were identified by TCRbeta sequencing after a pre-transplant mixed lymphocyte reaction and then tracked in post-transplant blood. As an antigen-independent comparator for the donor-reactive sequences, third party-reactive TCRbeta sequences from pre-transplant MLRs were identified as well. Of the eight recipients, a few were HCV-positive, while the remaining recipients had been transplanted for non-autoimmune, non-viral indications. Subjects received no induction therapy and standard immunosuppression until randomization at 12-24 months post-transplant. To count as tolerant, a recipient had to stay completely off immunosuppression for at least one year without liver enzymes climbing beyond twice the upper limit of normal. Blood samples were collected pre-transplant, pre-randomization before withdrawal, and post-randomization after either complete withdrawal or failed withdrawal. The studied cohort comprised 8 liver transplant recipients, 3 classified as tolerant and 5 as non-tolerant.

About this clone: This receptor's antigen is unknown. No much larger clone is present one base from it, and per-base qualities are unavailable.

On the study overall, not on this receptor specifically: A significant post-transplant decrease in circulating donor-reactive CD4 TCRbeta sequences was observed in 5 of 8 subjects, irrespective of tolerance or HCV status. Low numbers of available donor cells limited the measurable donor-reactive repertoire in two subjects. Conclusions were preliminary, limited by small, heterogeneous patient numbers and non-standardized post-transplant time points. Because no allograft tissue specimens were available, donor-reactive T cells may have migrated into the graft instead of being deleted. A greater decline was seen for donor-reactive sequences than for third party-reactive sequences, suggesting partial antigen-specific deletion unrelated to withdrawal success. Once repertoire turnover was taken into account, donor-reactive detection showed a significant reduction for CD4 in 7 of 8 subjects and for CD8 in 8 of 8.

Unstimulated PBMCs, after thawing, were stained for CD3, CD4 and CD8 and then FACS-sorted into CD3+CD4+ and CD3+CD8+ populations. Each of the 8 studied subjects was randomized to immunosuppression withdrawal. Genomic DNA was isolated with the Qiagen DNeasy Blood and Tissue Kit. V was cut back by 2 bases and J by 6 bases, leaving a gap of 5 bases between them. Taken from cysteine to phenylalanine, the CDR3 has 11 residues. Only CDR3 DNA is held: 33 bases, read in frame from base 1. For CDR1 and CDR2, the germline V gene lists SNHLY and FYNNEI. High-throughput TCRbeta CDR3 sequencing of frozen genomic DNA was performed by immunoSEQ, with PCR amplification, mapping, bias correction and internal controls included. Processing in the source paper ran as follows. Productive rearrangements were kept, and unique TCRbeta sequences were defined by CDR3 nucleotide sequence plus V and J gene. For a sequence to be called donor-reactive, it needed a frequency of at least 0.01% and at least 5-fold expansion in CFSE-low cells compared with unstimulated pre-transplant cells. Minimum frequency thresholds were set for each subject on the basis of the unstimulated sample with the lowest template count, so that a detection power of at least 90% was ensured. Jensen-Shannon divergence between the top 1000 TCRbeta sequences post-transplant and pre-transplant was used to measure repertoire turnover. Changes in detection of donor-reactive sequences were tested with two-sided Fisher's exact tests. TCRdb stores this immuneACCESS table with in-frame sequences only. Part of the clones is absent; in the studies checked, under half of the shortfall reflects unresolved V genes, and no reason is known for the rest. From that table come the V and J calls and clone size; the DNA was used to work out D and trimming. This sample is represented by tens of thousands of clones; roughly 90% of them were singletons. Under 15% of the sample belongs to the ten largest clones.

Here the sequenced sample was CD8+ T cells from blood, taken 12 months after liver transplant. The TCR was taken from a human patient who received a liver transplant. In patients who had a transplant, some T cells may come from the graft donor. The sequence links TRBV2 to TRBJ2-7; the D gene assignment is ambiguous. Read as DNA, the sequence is TGTGCCAGCAGTGAATCCCTCGAGCAGTACTTC. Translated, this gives CASSESLEQYF.